The T cell receptor (beta chain) under discussion was sequenced for a study of blood T cell repertoires in COVID-19. Study context: The United States, Italy and Spain provided the acute and convalescent COVID-19 samples.

The protocol was immunoSEQ multiplex PCR, while the TCRdb copy is restricted to in-frame clones and leaves out a portion. The sample includes over 200,000 clones, 90% to 95% of them seen just once. This CDR3 comprises 13 residues. The ends were cut back, 6 bases at V and 8 bases at J, with 16 bases in the middle. Germline V gene lookup returns CDR1 MNHEY and CDR2 SMNVEV (reference sequence). Recruits, aged roughly 18 to 90 years, lived in 24 US areas. The study assigned cohorts using participant-reported clinical history. V and J are TRBV27 and TRBJ1-2; TRBD1 might be the D (5 bases). Sequences were obtained from PBMCs or T cells enriched from blood (not recorded which). The sequence was obtained from a human donor in a cohort exposed to, infected with or recovered from COVID-19 (not recorded which). The donor label of this sample is uncertain. The CDR3 loop is CASSLRDSTGYTF. The CDR3, as DNA: TGTGCCAGCAGCCTCCGGGACTCAACGGGCTACACCTTC.